The present entry profiles one T cell receptor beta chain with its context. As yet, its antigen is unknown. The data are from a study of yellow fever vaccine responses in identical twins. Study results and limitations: Reportedly, twins showed a vaccine T cell response that looked partly convergent and partly personalized.

TCRdb ran MiXCR on the RT-PCR reads and lists one entry per CDR3 protein. This table has more than 2,000 distinct CDR3 sequences, less than 90% appearing once. V was trimmed by 2 bases and J by 5 bases, leaving 6 bases between them. The CDR3 runs 13 residues. The germline CDR1 and CDR2 sequences are LGHNT and FRNRAP. This TCR came from a woman between 18 and 29 years old who received the yellow fever vaccine. Source: T cells from blood (PBMCs), unsorted or a sorted subset (not recorded which), taken before or after yellow fever vaccination (not recorded which). V and J are TRBV12-5 and TRBJ2-2; D unresolved. CDR3 in amino acids: CASGLSITGELFF. The CDR3 DNA reads as TGTGCTAGTGGTTTGTCCATAACCGGGGAGCTGTTTTTT.